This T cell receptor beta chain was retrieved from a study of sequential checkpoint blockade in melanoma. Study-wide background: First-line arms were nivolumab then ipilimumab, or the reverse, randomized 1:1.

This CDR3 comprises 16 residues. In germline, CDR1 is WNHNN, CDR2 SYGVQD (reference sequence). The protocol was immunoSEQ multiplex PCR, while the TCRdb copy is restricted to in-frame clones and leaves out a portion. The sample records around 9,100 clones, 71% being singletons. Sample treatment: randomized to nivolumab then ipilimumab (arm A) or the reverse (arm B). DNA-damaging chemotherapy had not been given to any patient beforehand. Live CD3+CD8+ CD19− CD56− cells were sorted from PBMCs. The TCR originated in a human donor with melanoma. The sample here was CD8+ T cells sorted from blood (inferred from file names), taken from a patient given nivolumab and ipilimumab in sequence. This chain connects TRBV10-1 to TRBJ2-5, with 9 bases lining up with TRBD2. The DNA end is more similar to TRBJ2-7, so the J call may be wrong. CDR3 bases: TGCGCCAGCAGTGAGTCGGCTAGCGGGATCTCCTACGAGCAGTACTTC. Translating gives CASSESASGISYEQYF.